The source of this T cell receptor beta chain is a study of blood T cell repertoires in COVID-19. Turning to the study itself: Acute and convalescent COVID-19 samples came from the United States, Italy and Spain. The analysed material was cDNA or gDNA that came from T cells, B-cell-depleted T cells, or PBMCs.

Original processing methods: Scientists estimated how many nucleated cells there were by amplifying reference gene primers. Profiled with immunoSEQ multiplex PCR; TCRdb holds only in-frame clones, not every one. That table is the source of V, J and clone size, and D and trimming were worked out from the DNA. Altogether roughly 13,000 clones are present, 80% to 90% being singletons, with the ten largest covering around 5.9%. Sequenced sample: peripheral blood. This TCR came from a human donor in a cohort sampled during active COVID-19.

The CDR3 DNA follows: TGTGCCAGCAGCCCGGTAGAGCGGAGCACTGAAGCTTTCTTT. Its translation is CASSPVERSTEAFF. The chain combines TRBV5-4 with TRBJ1-1; the D is unclear. V lost 4 bases, J lost 4 bases, and 14 bases lay in between. Germline V gene sequence: CDR1 SGHNT, CDR2 YYREEE (reference sequence). This CDR3 spans 14 amino acids.